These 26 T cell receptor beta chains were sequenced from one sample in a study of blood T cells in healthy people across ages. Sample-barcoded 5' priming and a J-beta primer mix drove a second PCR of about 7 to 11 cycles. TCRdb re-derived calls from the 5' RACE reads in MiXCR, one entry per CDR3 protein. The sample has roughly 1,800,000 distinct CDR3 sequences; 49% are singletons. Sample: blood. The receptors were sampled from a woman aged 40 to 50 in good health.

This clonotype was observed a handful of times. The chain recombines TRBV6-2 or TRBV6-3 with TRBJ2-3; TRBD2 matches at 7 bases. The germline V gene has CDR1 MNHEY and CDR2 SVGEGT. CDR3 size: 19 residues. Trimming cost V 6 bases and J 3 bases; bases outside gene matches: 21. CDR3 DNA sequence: TGTGCCAGCAGCAAAATAGGGACCCGACTAGCACTAGGAACAGATACGCAGTATTTT. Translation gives CASSKIGTRLALGTDTQYF.

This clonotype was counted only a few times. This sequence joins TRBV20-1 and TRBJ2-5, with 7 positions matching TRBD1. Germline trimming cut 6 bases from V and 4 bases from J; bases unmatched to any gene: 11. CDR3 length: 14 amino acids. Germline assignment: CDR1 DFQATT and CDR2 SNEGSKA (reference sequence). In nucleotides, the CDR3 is TGCAGTGCCTTGTCGACAGGGCAAGGAGAGACCCAGTACTTC. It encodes CSALSTGQGETQYF.

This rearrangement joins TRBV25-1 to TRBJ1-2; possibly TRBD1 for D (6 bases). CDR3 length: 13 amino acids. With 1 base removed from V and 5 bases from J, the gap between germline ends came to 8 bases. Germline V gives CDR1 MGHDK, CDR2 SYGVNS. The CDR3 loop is CASSESRGYGYTF. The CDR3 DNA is TGTGCCAGCAGTGAATCCAGGGGTTATGGCTACACCTTC.

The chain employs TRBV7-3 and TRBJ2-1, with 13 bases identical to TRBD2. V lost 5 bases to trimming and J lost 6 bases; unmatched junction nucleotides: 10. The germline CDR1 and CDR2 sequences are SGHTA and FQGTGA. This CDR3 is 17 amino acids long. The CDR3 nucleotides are TGTGCCAGCAGCGCTATACCGGGACTAGCGGGGCGCAATGAGCAGTTCTTC. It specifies CASSAIPGLAGRNEQFF.

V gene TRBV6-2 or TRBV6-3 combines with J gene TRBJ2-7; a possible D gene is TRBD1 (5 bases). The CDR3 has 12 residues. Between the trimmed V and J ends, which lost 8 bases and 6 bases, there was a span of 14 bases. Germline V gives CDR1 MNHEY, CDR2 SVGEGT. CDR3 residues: CASVGLTGEQYF. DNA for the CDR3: TGTGCCAGCGTCGGTCTTACAGGCGAGCAGTACTTC.

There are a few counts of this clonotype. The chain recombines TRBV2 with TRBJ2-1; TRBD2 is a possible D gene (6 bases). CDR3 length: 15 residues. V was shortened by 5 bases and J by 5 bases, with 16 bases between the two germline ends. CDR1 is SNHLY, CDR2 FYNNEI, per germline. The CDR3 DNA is TGTGCCAGCAGTCCCTCGGCGGGGCGCCACAATGAGCAGTTCTTC. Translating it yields CASSPSAGRHNEQFF.

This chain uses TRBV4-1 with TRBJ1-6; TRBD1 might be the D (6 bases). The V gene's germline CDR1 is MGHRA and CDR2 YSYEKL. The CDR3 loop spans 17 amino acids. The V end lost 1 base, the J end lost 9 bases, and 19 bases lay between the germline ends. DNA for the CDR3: TGCGCCAGCAGCCAAGCTACCAGACAGGAGGAGAGTTCACCCCTCCACTTT. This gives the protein CASSQATRQEESSPLHF.

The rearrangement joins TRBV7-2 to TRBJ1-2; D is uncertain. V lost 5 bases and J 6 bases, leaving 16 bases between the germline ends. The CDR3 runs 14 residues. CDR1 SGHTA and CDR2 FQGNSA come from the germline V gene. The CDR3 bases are TGTACCAGCAGCACCGGGAGGGAGCCCCATGGCTACACCTTC. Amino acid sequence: CTSSTGREPHGYTF.

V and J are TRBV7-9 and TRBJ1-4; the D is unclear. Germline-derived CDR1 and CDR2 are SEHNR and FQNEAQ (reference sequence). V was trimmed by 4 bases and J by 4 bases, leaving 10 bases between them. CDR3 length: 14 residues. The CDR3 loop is CASSSATNNEKLFF. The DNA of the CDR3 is TGTGCCAGCAGCTCGGCGACCAATAATGAAAAACTGTTTTTT.

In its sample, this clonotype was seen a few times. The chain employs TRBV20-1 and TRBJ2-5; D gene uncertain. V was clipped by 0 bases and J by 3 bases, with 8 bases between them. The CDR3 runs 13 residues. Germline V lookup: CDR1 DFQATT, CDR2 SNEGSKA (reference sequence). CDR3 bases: TGCAGTGCTAGAGATCCGAGAAAAGAGACCCAGTACTTC. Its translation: CSARDPRKETQYF.

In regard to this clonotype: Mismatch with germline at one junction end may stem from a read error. The DNA of the CDR3 is TGTAGGGTGAGCCCTAGGGGAGGGTACACCAATGAGCAGTTCTTC. As protein: CRVSPRGGYTNEQFF. The V gene is TRBV20-1, the J gene TRBJ2-1, with TRBD2 identical over 7 bases. CDR3 length: 15 residues. Germline values: CDR1 DFQATT, CDR2 SNEGSKA (reference sequence).

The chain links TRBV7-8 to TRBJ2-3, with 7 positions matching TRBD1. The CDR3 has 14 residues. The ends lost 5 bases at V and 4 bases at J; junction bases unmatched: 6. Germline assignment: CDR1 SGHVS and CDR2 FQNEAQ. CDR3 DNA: TGTGCCAGCAGCAGACAGGGAGTCCCAGATACGCAGTATTTT. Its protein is CASSRQGVPDTQYF.

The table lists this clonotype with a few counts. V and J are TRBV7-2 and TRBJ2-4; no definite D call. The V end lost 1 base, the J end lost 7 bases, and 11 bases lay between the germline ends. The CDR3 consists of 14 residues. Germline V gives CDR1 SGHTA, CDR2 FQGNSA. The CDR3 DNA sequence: TGTGCCAGCAGCTTAGAGATAGTCGCGAACATTCAGTACTTC. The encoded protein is CASSLEIVANIQYF.

The CDR3 loop is CASSPRGRGANTEAFF. The CDR3, as DNA: TGTGCCAGCAGTCCCCGGGGGAGGGGGGCGAACACTGAAGCTTTCTTT. This sequence joins TRBV6-5 and TRBJ1-1; D possibly corresponds to TRBD1 (6 bases). This CDR3 is 16 amino acids long. V was shortened by 5 bases and J by 1 base, with 17 bases between the two germline ends. Looked up from germline, CDR1 is MNHEY and CDR2 is SVGAGI.

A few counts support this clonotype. The DNA for the CDR3 is TGTGCCAGCAGCGCCAGCGGGGGGGCATCGGATACGCAGTATTTT. Encoded protein: CASSASGGASDTQYF. This chain joins TRBV7-2 and TRBJ2-3; 10 positions agree with TRBD2. Germline CDR1 SGHTA, CDR2 FQGNSA. The ends lost 5 bases at V and 6 bases at J; junction bases unmatched: 8. CDR3 size: 15 residues.

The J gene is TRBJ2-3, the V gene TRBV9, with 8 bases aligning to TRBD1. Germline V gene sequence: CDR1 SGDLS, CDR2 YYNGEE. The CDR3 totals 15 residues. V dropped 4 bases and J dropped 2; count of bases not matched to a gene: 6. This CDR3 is CASSIPGQVTDTQYF. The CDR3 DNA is TGTGCCAGCAGCATACCGGGACAGGTCACAGATACGCAGTATTTT.

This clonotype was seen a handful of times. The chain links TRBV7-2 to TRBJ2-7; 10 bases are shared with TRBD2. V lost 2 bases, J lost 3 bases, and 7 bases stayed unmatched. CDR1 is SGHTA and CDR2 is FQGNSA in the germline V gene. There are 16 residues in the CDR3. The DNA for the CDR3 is TGTGCCAGCAGCTTACAGCGGGGGGGCAAGGGCTACGAGCAGTACTTC. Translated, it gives CASSLQRGGKGYEQYF.

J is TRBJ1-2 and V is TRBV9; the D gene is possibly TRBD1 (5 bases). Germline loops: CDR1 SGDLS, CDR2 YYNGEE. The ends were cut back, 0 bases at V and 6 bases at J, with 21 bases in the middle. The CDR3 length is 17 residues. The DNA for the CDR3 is TGTGCCAGCAGCGTAGAGTGGGGGACCGACTTTCTCCATGGCTACACCTTC. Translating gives CASSVEWGTDFLHGYTF.

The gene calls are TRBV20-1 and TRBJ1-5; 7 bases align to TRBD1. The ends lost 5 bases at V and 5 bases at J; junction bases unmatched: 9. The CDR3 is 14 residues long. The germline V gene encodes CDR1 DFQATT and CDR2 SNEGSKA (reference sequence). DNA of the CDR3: TGCAGTGCTTACCGGGCAGGGGGTTATCAGCCCCAGCATTTT. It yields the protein CSAYRAGGYQPQHF.

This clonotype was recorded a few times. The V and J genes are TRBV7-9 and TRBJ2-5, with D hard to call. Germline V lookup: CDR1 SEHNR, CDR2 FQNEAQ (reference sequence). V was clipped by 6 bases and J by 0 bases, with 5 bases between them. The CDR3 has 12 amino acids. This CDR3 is CASRLYQETQYF. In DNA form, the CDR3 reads TGTGCCAGCAGACTGTACCAAGAGACCCAGTACTTC. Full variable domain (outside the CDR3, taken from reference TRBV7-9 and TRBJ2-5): DTGVSQNPRHKITKRGQNVTFRCDPISEHNRLYWYRQTLGQGPEFLTYFQNEAQLEKSRLLSDRFSAERPKGSFSTLEIQRTEQGDSAMYLCASRLYQETQYFGPGTRLLVL.

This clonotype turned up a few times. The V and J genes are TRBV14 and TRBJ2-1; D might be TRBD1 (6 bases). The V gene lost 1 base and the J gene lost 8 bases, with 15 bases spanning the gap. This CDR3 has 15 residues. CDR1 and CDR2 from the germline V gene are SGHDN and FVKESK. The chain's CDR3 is CASSQAQGLLHEQFF. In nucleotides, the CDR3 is TGTGCCAGCAGCCAAGCCCAGGGGTTGTTACATGAGCAGTTCTTC.

CDR3 loop: CSVEGGGANEQFF. In DNA, the CDR3 is TGCAGCGTTGAGGGCGGGGGGGCCAATGAGCAGTTCTTC. The chain links TRBV29-1 to TRBJ2-1; 9 bases match TRBD2. The germline gives CDR1 SQVTM, CDR2 ANQGSEA. The CDR3 sequence is 13 residues long. Trimming took 3 bases from V and 6 from J; bases not matched to a gene: 3.

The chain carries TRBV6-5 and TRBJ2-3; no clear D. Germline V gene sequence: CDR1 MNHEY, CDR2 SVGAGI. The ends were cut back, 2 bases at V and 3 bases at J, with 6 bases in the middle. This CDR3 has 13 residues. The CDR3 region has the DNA TGTGCCAGCAGTTACGGGTGGACAGATACGCAGTATTTT. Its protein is CASSYGWTDTQYF.

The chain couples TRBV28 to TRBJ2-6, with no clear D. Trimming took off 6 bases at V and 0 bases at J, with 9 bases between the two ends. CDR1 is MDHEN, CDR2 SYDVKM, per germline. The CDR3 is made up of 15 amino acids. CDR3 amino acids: CASRAQSSGANVLTF. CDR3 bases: TGTGCCAGCAGGGCGCAGAGCTCTGGGGCCAACGTCCTGACTTTC.

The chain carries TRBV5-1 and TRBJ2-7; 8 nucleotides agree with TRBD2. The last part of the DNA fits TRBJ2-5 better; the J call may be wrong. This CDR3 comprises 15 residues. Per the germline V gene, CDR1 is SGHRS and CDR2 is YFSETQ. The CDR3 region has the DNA TGCGCCAGCAGCCCTGGACCCGGGAGGGGAGAGACCCAGTACTTC. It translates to CASSPGPGRGETQYF.

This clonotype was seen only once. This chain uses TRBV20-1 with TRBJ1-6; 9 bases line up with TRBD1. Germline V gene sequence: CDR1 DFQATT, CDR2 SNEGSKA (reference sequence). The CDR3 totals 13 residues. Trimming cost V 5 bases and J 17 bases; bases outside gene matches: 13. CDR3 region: CSAHGTGRRAFHF. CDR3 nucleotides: TGCAGTGCTCACGGGACAGGGCGTCGGGCCTTCCACTTT.